The 21 T cell receptor beta chains below come from one sample, sequenced in a study of blood T cell repertoires in COVID-19 (dated by TCRdb to 2018 to 2021). The library was produced with the immunoSEQ multiplex PCR assay. Held by TCRdb, this immuneACCESS table contains in-frame sequences only and omits some clones. Under half of the omission traces to an unresolved V gene where checked; the cause of the rest is unknown. Recorded for this sample are 250,000 or so clones; about four fifths of them occurred a single time. About 4.5% of the sample rests with the top ten. Sequenced material: peripheral blood. The receptors stem from an older woman with acute or convalescent COVID-19.

V is TRBV11-2 and J is TRBJ1-2; no clear D. With 0 bases removed from V and 4 bases from J, the gap between germline ends came to 12 bases. The CDR3 is 15 amino acids. CDR1 is SGHAT, CDR2 FQNNGV, per germline. CDR3 amino acids: CASSLDLRQLYGYTF. The CDR3 coding sequence is TGTGCCAGCAGCTTAGATCTGCGGCAGCTCTATGGCTACACCTTC.

The chain carries TRBV6-2 or TRBV6-3 and TRBJ1-5; D is undetermined. Trimming took off 0 bases at V and 0 bases at J, with 9 bases between the two ends. CDR3 size: 16 residues. Germline V gene sequence: CDR1 MNHEY, CDR2 SVGEGT. CDR3 loop: CASSYSAGYSNQPQHF. CDR3 bases: TGTGCCAGCAGTTACTCGGCAGGTTATAGCAATCAGCCCCAGCATTTT.

V gene TRBV6-1 combines with J gene TRBJ1-3; no clear D gene. The CDR3 is made up of 15 amino acids. Looked up from germline, CDR1 is MNHNS and CDR2 is SASEGT. Trimming pared 0 bases from V and 1 base from J, leaving 7 bases between. The CDR3 region has the DNA TGTGCCAGCAGTGAAGCCAGAGGTTCTGGAAACACCATATATTTT. Translating gives CASSEARGSGNTIYF.

The rearrangement uses TRBV28 and TRBJ1-2; D is undetermined. The length of the CDR3 is 13 residues. Germline-derived CDR1 and CDR2 are MDHEN and SYDVKM. With 3 bases removed from V and 6 bases from J, the gap between germline ends came to 11 bases. The CDR3, as DNA: TGTGCCAGCAGTTTGCTAGGTCATAATGGCTACACCTTC. Residues: CASSLLGHNGYTF.

This clone occurred a few times. The chain joins TRBV7-2 to TRBJ2-3; 11 positions agree with TRBD2. CDR3 length: 15 residues. Germline V gene lookup returns CDR1 SGHTA and CDR2 FQGNSA. The V and J ends lost 2 bases and 7 bases, in that order; junction bases with no gene match: 5. DNA for the CDR3: TGTGCCAGCAGCTTACGACTAGCGGGGTCCAATACGCAGTATTTT. Its protein product is CASSLRLAGSNTQYF.

Concerning this clone itself: This CDR3 is also generated by other DNA sequences in the sample. The J gene is TRBJ1-5, the V gene TRBV5-1; 7 positions match TRBD1. V gave up 0 bases and J gave up 2 bases; unmatched junction bases: 2. CDR1 and CDR2 (germline): SGHRS, YFSETQ. The CDR3 is 15 amino acids. The CDR3 nucleotides are TGCGCCAGCAGCTTGGAGGGGGCCGGCAATCAGCCCCAGCATTTT. It translates to CASSLEGAGNQPQHF. The full variable domain, with the rest looked up from reference TRBV5-1 and TRBJ1-5, is KAGVTQTPRYLIKTRGQQVTLSCSPISGHRSVSWYQQTPGQGLQFLFEYFSETQRNKGNFPGRFSGRQFSNSRSEMNVSTLELGDSALYLCASSLEGAGNQPQHFGDGTRLSIL.

The chain uses TRBV6-5 and TRBJ1-6; D ambiguous. CDR3 length equals 15 residues. CDR1 MNHEY and CDR2 SVGAGI come from the germline V gene. The germline V and J ends were trimmed by 0 bases and 7 bases, with 10 bases remaining between them. The CDR3 protein is CASSYSRGVNSPLHF. DNA of the CDR3: TGTGCCAGCAGTTACTCACGGGGAGTGAATTCACCCCTCCACTTT.

V and J are TRBV7-2 and TRBJ2-3; D is perhaps TRBD2 (7 bases). V lost 5 bases and J lost 9, with 12 bases in between. The CDR3 has 12 residues. Per germline, CDR1 SGHTA and CDR2 FQGNSA. The CDR3 is CASSGRGGTQYF. CDR3 DNA sequence: TGTGCCAGCAGCGGAAGGGGGGGGACGCAGTATTTT.

Points on this clone: The sample holds other DNA sequences that translate to the same CDR3. The rearrangement joins TRBV19 to TRBJ1-2; D ambiguous. Trimming cost V 1 base and J 2 bases, with 8 bases left between them. CDR1 and CDR2 from the germline V gene are LNHDA and SQIVND (reference sequence). The CDR3 sequence is 14 residues long. The DNA for the CDR3 is TGTGCCAGTAGTATAGGGACGGGAAACTATGGCTACACCTTC. This translates into CASSIGTGNYGYTF.

V is TRBV7-9 and J is TRBJ2-7; 8 nucleotides agree with TRBD1. Germline CDR1 SEHNR, CDR2 FQNEAQ (reference sequence). The CDR3 has 14 amino acids. The V gene end was trimmed by 5 bases and the J gene end by 5 bases; junction bases not matched to a gene: 8. As DNA, the CDR3 is TGTGCCAGCAGCCTACAGGGGGTTGGGGACGAGCAGTACTTC. The encoded protein is CASSLQGVGDEQYF.

The J gene is TRBJ1-4, the V gene TRBV7-2, with TRBD1 matching 8 bases. This CDR3 region has 15 residues. J gave up 6 bases and V 1 base, and 4 bases lay outside the gene matches. Germline assignment: CDR1 SGHTA and CDR2 FQGNSA. CDR3 in amino acids: CASSLDGQGDEKLFF. CDR3 nucleotides: TGTGCCAGCAGCTTAGATGGACAGGGAGATGAAAAACTGTTTTTT.

V and J are TRBV24-1 and TRBJ1-2; no definite D call. The CDR3 is made up of 15 amino acids. Germline-derived CDR1 and CDR2 are KGHDR and SFDVKD. V was clipped by 5 bases and J by 1 base, with 13 bases between them. CDR3 region: CATSVWSGNNYGYTF. CDR3 coding DNA: TGTGCCACCAGTGTATGGTCGGGGAATAACTATGGCTACACCTTC.

This clone was seen a few times. This chain connects TRBV29-1 to TRBJ2-7, with a tentative D call TRBD1 (5 bases). CDR1 is SQVTM and CDR2 is ANQGSEA in the germline V gene. V lost 6 bases and J lost 4, with 10 bases in between. CDR3 length equals 11 residues. The CDR3 region has the DNA TGCAGCGTCAGGGTTACGTACGAGCAGTACTTC. This sequence encodes CSVRVTYEQYF.

There are a few counts of this clone. The chain recombines TRBV28 with TRBJ2-5, with D perhaps TRBD2 (6 bases). In germline, CDR1 is MDHEN, CDR2 SYDVKM. The CDR3 has 15 residues. Trimming left V 2 bases short and J 4 bases short, with 14 bases between. This CDR3 reads CASSLPVGGAETQYF. CDR3 coding DNA: TGTGCCAGCAGTTTACCCGTCGGGGGAGCAGAGACCCAGTACTTC.

The gene calls are TRBV19 and TRBJ2-7; 14 nucleotides align to TRBD2. The V gene end was trimmed by 5 bases and the J gene end by 4 bases; junction bases not matched to a gene: 13. CDR1 is LNHDA and CDR2 is SQIVND in the germline V gene (reference sequence). The CDR3 contains 18 residues. This CDR3 is CASSPTTSGGAGWYEQYF. Written as DNA, the CDR3 is TGTGCCAGTAGTCCGACGACTAGCGGGGGGGCTGGTTGGTACGAGCAGTACTTC.

This chain links TRBV5-1 with TRBJ2-7, with D possibly being TRBD1 (6 bases). Germline lookup yields CDR1 SGHRS and CDR2 YFSETQ. There are 14 residues in the CDR3. Trimming took off 3 bases at V and 5 bases at J, with 15 bases between the two ends. The CDR3 loop is CASSYQEQGNEQYF. The CDR3 DNA reads TGCGCCAGCAGCTATCAAGAACAGGGCAACGAGCAGTACTTC.

The chain employs TRBV14 and TRBJ1-6, with D perhaps TRBD1 (6 bases). Trimming took 8 bases from V and 3 from J, leaving 14 bases between them. Germline V gene data show CDR1 as SGHDN and CDR2 as FVKESK. The CDR3 is made up of 15 amino acids. CDR3 region: CASAQGSYYNSPLHF. The CDR3 bases are TGTGCCAGCGCGCAGGGGTCCTACTATAATTCACCCCTCCACTTT.

In its sample, this clone was seen once. The gene calls are TRBV6-2 or TRBV6-3 and TRBJ2-7; the D gene is possibly TRBD1 (6 bases). The CDR3 is 14 amino acids. The germline CDR1 and CDR2 sequences are MNHEY and SVGEGT. Between the trimmed V and J ends, which lost 6 bases and 0 bases, there was a span of 12 bases. The DNA of the CDR3 is TGTGCCAGCAGCAAATGGACAGTCTCCTACGAGCAGTACTTC. Translated: CASSKWTVSYEQYF.

The chain has TRBV3-1 (or the pseudogene TRBV3-2) and TRBJ2-3; tentatively, D is TRBD2 (5 bases). V lost 1 base to trimming and J lost 1 base, with 18 bases between them. Germline V CDR1 and CDR2: LGHDT, YNNKEL (reference sequence). This CDR3 contains 18 residues. The CDR3 bases are TGTGCCAGCAGCCAAGGACTAACAAATATATGGGGCACAGATACGCAGTATTTT. This sequence encodes CASSQGLTNIWGTDTQYF.

The J gene is TRBJ1-3, the V gene TRBV12-3 or TRBV12-4; no reliable D call. The ends were cut back, 5 bases at V and 9 bases at J, with 11 bases in the middle. The CDR3 sequence is 12 residues long. The CDR3 loop is CASSPEAATIYF. CDR3 nucleotide sequence: TGTGCCAGCAGTCCGGAGGCCGCCACCATATATTTT.

This chain connects TRBV10-3 to TRBJ1-4; possible D gene TRBD1, 6 bases. The germline CDR1 and CDR2 sequences are ENHRY and SYGVKD. The CDR3 loop spans 14 amino acids. V lost 2 bases and J lost 4, with 8 bases in between. The CDR3 DNA follows: TGTGCCATCAGTGAGGACAGGCTTAATGAAAAACTGTTTTTT. The encoded protein is CAISEDRLNEKLFF.